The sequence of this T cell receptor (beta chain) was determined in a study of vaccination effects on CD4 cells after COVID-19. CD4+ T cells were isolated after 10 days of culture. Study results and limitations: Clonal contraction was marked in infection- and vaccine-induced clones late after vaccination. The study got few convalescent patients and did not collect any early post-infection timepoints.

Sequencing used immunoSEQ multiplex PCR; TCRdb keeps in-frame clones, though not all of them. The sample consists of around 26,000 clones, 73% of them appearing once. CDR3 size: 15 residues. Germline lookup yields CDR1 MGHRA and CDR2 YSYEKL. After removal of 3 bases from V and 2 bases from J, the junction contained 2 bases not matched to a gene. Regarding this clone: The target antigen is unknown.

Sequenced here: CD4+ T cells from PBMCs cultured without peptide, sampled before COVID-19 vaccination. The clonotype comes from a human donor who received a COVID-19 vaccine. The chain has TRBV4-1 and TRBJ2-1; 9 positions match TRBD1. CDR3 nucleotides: TGCGCCAGCAGCCAGGGACAGGGCCCCTACAATGAGCAGTTCTTC. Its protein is CASSQGQGPYNEQFF.